The 20 T cell receptor beta chains reported below all come from one sample, sequenced in a study of cytomegalovirus exposure and HLA in healthy donors. 13 Jbeta primers and 60 Vbeta primers were used for the PCR. TCRdb keeps only in-frame clones here, not all; method: immunoSEQ multiplex PCR. Counted here are 35,000 to 45,000 clones, about four fifths occurring once; the ten biggest clones make up about 9.3%. Sequenced material: PBMCs. These receptors all stem from a woman aged 40 to 50 in good health and CMV-seronegative.

This clone was recorded a few times. The chain has TRBV5-1 and TRBJ2-1, with 11 nucleotides matching TRBD1. Germline CDR1 and CDR2: SGHRS and YFSETQ. V shed 4 bases and J 7 bases; nucleotides not matched to a gene: 4. This CDR3 is built from 14 residues. The CDR3 DNA reads TGCGCCAGCAGCCTGGACAGGGGGCCAAATGAGCAGTTCTTC. This sequence encodes CASSLDRGPNEQFF.

V and J are TRBV11-2 and TRBJ2-3; TRBD1 matches 11 bases. The CDR3 sequence is 18 residues long. Germline V gene data show CDR1 as SGHAT and CDR2 as FQNNGV. The V gene end was trimmed by 4 bases and the J gene end by 1 base; junction bases not matched to a gene: 10. Here the CDR3 DNA reads TGTGCCAGCAGCTCAATACGGCGGACAGGGGGCGGCACAGATACGCAGTATTTT. It translates to CASSSIRRTGGGTDTQYF.

The rearrangement links TRBV11-3 to TRBJ2-7, with D possibly being TRBD1 (7 bases). This CDR3 region has 15 residues. Germline CDR1 reads SGHNT; CDR2 reads YENEEA. V was shortened by 10 bases and J by 2 bases, with 21 bases between the two germline ends. The CDR3 loop is CATGGGLLYPYEQYF. The DNA for the CDR3 is TGTGCCACCGGAGGGGGCCTACTATATCCCTACGAGCAGTACTTC.

There are a few counts of this clone. The gene calls are TRBV5-5 and TRBJ1-1; 7 bases are a match to TRBD1. V lost 4 bases, J lost 0 bases, and 3 bases stayed unmatched. The CDR3 loop spans 14 amino acids. Germline CDR1 and CDR2: SGHKS and YYEKEE (reference sequence). CDR3 protein: CASSIGQVNTEAFF. CDR3 DNA: TGTGCCAGCAGCATCGGACAGGTGAACACTGAAGCTTTCTTT.

The gene calls are TRBV5-4 and TRBJ1-1; D is uncertain. The V and J ends lost 4 bases and 10 bases respectively, with 17 bases between them. Germline V gives CDR1 SGHNT, CDR2 YYREEE (reference sequence). The CDR3 length is 13 residues. CDR3 amino acids: CASSEDPRAGAFF. The DNA for the CDR3 is TGTGCCAGCAGCGAGGACCCGAGGGCTGGAGCTTTCTTT.

This clone was seen only once. V usage is TRBV2 and J usage is TRBJ2-5; 7 bases match TRBD1. This CDR3 has 13 residues. V shed 5 bases, J shed 3 bases, and the junction held 3 bases outside the gene matches. CDR1 and CDR2 (germline): SNHLY, FYNNEI. CDR3 sequence (DNA): TGTGCCAGCAGTAGGGACAGAGAAGAGACCCAGTACTTC. Its protein is CASSRDREETQYF.

The CDR3, as DNA: TGTGCCAGCAGTTACTCGTACAGGAACACTGAAGCTTTCTTT. Amino acid sequence: CASSYSYRNTEAFF. This chain uses TRBV6-5 with TRBJ1-1, with unresolved D. Germline lookup yields CDR1 MNHEY and CDR2 SVGAGI. The V gene lost 0 bases and the J gene lost 1 base, with 6 bases spanning the gap. The CDR3 sequence is 14 residues long.

CDR3 DNA: TGTGCCAGCACCAAGGACAGGAGCACAGATACGCAGTATTTT. This encodes CASTKDRSTDTQYF. J is TRBJ2-3 and V is TRBV5-4, with 7 positions matching TRBD1. Germline assignment: CDR1 SGHNT and CDR2 YYREEE (reference sequence). Germline trimming cut 6 bases from V and 0 bases from J; bases unmatched to any gene: 4. The CDR3 totals 14 residues.

The V call is TRBV6-5, the J call TRBJ1-2; D is possibly TRBD1 (6 bases). CDR1 and CDR2 from the germline V gene are MNHEY and SVGAGI. The CDR3 extends over 15 amino acids. The ends were cut back, 4 bases at V and 6 bases at J, with 18 bases in the middle. This chain's CDR3 is CASSSTGINTDGYTF. CDR3 DNA: TGTGCCAGCAGTTCCACAGGGATAAATACGGATGGCTACACCTTC.

This chain uses TRBV11-1 with TRBJ2-7, with 8 bases identical to TRBD1. The V and J ends lost 5 bases and 4 bases, in that order; junction bases with no gene match: 7. Germline V lookup: CDR1 SGHAT, CDR2 FQDESV (reference sequence). CDR3 length: 14 residues. The CDR3 DNA reads TGTGCCAGCAGCCACGACAGGGGAGTGTACGAGCAGTACTTC. Translated: CASSHDRGVYEQYF.

This chain connects TRBV5-6 to TRBJ2-7; 10 bases align to TRBD2. This CDR3 region has 14 residues. The ends lost 2 bases at V and 11 bases at J; junction bases unmatched: 10. The germline V gene has CDR1 SGHDT and CDR2 YYEEEE. The CDR3 nucleotides are TGTGCCAGCAGCTTTAGCGGGGGGTCCTTCCCCGAGTACGTC. It codes for CASSFSGGSFPEYV.

The V and J genes are TRBV5-4 and TRBJ1-1; D is perhaps TRBD1 (6 bases). The V end was cut by 4 bases, the J end by 3 bases, with 16 bases between. The CDR3 has 15 residues. Germline V gene lookup returns CDR1 SGHNT and CDR2 YYREEE (reference sequence). The CDR3 DNA sequence: TGTGCCAGCAGCGTTGACGCGGGGGCGGACACTGAAGCTTTCTTT. Its translation: CASSVDAGADTEAFF.

V usage is TRBV25-1 and J usage is TRBJ1-3; 7 positions agree with TRBD1. The CDR3 runs 14 residues. Germline CDR1 MGHDK, CDR2 SYGVNS. The V gene end was trimmed by 4 bases and the J gene end by 4 bases; junction bases not matched to a gene: 4. CDR3 loop: CASSVTGMGNTIYF. The CDR3 bases are TGTGCCAGCAGTGTGACAGGGATGGGAAACACCATATATTTT. The full variable domain, with the rest looked up from reference TRBV25-1 and TRBJ1-3, is EADIYQTPRYLVIGTGKKITLECSQTMGHDKMYWYQQDPGMELHLIHYSYGVNSTEKGDLSSESTVSRIRTEHFPLTLESARPSHTSQYLCASSVTGMGNTIYFGEGSWLTVV.

The rearrangement links TRBV7-2 to TRBJ2-5, with D hard to call. The V gene's germline CDR1 is SGHTA and CDR2 FQGNSA. The ends were cut back, 5 bases at V and 3 bases at J, with 10 bases in the middle. The CDR3 covers 13 residues. The CDR3 reads CASSPDMKETQYF. In nucleotides, the CDR3 is TGTGCCAGCAGCCCTGACATGAAAGAGACCCAGTACTTC.

This chain joins TRBV4-2 and TRBJ1-4; D is unresolved. CDR1 and CDR2 (germline): LGHNA, YNFKEQ. The CDR3 runs to 15 residues. V was pared by 3 bases and J by 0 bases, with 8 bases between. The CDR3 bases are TGTGCCAGCAGCCACCAGGCGTCAACTAATGAAAAACTGTTTTTT. It yields the protein CASSHQASTNEKLFF.

The chain links TRBV29-1 to TRBJ1-1, with TRBD1 as a possible D gene (6 bases). CDR3 length: 14 residues. V gave up 6 bases and J gave up 1 base, with 15 bases separating them. The germline V gene encodes CDR1 SQVTM and CDR2 ANQGSEA. CDR3 nucleotide sequence: TGCAGCGTACATTTGGGGACAAAGAACACTGAAGCTTTCTTT. It encodes CSVHLGTKNTEAFF.

This clone was observed a few times. V usage is TRBV7-9 and J usage is TRBJ2-1; the match to TRBD1 covers 7 bases. CDR1 is SEHNR and CDR2 is FQNEAQ in the germline V gene (reference sequence). The CDR3 sequence is 15 residues long. The V and J ends lost 5 bases and 4 bases, in that order; junction bases with no gene match: 8. This CDR3 is CASSALTGMYNEQFF. The CDR3 region has the DNA TGTGCCAGCAGCGCCCTGACAGGGATGTACAATGAGCAGTTCTTC.

This chain links TRBV4-3 with TRBJ2-7; 8 bases are shared with TRBD1. CDR1 and CDR2 (germline): LGHNA, YSLEER. Trimming removed 1 base from V and 1 base from J; junction bases left unmatched: 3. This CDR3 comprises 15 residues. CDR3 sequence (DNA): TGCGCCAGCAGCCAAGGACAGGGGATATCCTACGAGCAGTACTTC. Residues: CASSQGQGISYEQYF.

The rearrangement joins TRBV19 to TRBJ1-5; tentative D call: TRBD1 (6 bases). Per germline, CDR1 LNHDA and CDR2 SQIVND (reference sequence). The CDR3 sequence is 16 residues long. The V end lost 5 bases, the J end lost 4 bases, and 18 bases lay between the germline ends. The chain's CDR3 is CASSARDTIWNQPQHF. CDR3 in DNA: TGTGCCAGTAGTGCCCGGGACACCATTTGGAATCAGCCCCAGCATTTT.

The V gene is TRBV7-9, the J gene TRBJ2-3, with TRBD2 matching 9 bases. Per the germline V gene, CDR1 is SEHNR and CDR2 is FQNEAQ (reference sequence). After removal of 4 bases from V and 8 bases from J, the junction contained 13 bases not matched to a gene. This CDR3 has 16 residues. The CDR3 region is CASSSGGSGGTGTQYF. The CDR3 nucleotides are TGTGCCAGCAGCTCCGGGGGTAGCGGGGGTACGGGTACGCAGTATTTT.